At least ten counts were recorded for the clone carrying this T cell receptor (beta chain). Its antigen is undetermined. Stable hyperthyroidism was defined by absence of ophthalmopathy within 18 months of follow-up. The PBMCs were taken from around 9.1 ml of fresh peripheral blood. The data originate from a study of Graves' ophthalmopathy and Graves' hyperthyroidism. V shed 1 base and J 4 bases; nucleotides not matched to a gene: 7. The CDR3 length is 15 residues. In germline, CDR1 is DFQATT, CDR2 SNEGSKA (reference sequence). The authors amplified TCR beta CDR3 regions, and they did so from RNA transcripts for repertoire sequencing. HTBI primers were used in a first-round RT-PCR, which preceded a second-round multiplex PCR. TCRdb re-called the multiplex PCR reads through MiXCR, storing one row per CDR3 protein. Of 500,000 to 700,000 distinct CDR3 sequences in the sample, approximately 21% are singletons; the top ten hold 7.1%.

Study-level findings and limits: A classifier, a 13-signature model, separated ophthalmopathy from stable hyperthyroidism with 87.88% sensitivity and over 70% specificity.

The sequence was obtained from a woman aged 18-30 years with stable Graves' hyperthyroidism. Some clones in this sample may be carry-over from other donors' samples. The sample was peripheral blood. The chain has TRBV20-1 and TRBJ2-5; 9 bases fit TRBD1. The CDR3 region has the DNA TGCAGTGCTAGAGCCGAACAGGGGGCGGCAGAGACCCAGTACTTC. Translation gives CSARAEQGAAETQYF.